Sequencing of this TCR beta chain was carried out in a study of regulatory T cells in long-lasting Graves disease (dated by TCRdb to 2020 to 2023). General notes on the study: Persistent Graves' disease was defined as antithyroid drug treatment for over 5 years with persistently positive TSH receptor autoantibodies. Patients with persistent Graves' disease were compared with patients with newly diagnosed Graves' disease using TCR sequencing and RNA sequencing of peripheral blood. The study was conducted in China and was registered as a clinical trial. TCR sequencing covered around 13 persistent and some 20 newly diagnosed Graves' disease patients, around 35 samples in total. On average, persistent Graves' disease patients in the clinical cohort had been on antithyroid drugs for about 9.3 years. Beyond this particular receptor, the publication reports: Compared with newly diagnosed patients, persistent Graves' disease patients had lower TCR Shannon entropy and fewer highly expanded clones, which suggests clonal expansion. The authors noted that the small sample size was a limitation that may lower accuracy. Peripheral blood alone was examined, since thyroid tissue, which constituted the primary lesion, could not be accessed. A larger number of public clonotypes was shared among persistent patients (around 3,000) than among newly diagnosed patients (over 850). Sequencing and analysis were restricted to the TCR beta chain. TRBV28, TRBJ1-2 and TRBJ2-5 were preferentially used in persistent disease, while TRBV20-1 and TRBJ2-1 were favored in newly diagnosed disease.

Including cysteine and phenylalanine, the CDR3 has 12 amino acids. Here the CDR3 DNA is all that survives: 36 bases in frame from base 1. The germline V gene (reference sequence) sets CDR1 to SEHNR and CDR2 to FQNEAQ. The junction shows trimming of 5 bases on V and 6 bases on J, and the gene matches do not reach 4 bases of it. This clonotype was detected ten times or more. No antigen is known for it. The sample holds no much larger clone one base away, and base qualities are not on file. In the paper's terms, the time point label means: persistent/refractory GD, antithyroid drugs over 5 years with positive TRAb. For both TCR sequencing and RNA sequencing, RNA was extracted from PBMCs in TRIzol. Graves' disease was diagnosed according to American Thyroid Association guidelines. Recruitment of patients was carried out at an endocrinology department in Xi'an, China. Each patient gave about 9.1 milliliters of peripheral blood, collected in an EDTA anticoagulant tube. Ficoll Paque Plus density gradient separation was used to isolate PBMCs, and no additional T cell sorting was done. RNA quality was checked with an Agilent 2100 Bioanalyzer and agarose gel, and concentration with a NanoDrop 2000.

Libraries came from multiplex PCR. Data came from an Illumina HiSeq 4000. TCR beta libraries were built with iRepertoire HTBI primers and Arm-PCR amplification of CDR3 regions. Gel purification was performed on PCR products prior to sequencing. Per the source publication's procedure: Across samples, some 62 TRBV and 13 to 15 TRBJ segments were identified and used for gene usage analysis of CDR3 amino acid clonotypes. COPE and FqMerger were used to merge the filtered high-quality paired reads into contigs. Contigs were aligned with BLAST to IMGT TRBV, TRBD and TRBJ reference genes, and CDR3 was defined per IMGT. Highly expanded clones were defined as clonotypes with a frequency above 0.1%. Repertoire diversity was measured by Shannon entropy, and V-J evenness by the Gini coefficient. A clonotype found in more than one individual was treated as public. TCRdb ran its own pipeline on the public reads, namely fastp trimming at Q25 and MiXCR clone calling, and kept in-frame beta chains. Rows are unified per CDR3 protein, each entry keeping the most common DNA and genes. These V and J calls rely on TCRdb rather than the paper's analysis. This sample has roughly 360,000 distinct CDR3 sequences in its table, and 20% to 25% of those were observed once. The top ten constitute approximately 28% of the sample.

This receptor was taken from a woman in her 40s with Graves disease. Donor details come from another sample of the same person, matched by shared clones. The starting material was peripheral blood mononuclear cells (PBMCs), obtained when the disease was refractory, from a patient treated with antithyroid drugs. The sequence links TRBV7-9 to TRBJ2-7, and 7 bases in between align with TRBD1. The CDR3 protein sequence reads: CASSRTGVEQYF. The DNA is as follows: TGTGCCAGCAGCCGAACAGGGGTCGAGCAGTACTTC.